These 30 T cell receptor beta chains came from one sample sequenced in a study of blood T cells in healthy people across ages. A J-beta primer mix and a sample-barcoded 5' primer were used in a second PCR of about 6 to 12 cycles. Each CDR3 protein gets one entry after TCRdb re-called the 5' RACE reads with MiXCR. Of around 580,000 distinct CDR3 sequences in the sample, 47% were seen once. Sequenced: blood. The receptors originated from a man older than 75 in good health.

This clonotype was counted only a few times. The genes are TRBV2 and TRBJ1-4, with D perhaps matching TRBD1 (5 bases). Germline assignment: CDR1 SNHLY and CDR2 FYNNEI. The CDR3 sequence is 12 residues long. Trimming shortened V by 6 bases and J by 8 bases, and 10 bases separated the two germline ends. CDR3 DNA sequence: TGTGCCAGCAGCGGGAGGACAGAAAAACTGTTTTTT. Its protein product is CASSGRTEKLFF.

The table lists this clonotype with a few counts. The J gene is TRBJ1-6, the V gene TRBV12-3 or TRBV12-4; 8 nucleotides agree with TRBD1. The CDR3 consists of 14 residues. The junction had 7 bases not matched to a gene; V was cut back by 5 bases and J by 10 bases. The CDR3 coding sequence is TGTGCCAGCAGTCAACAGGGGGATGGGTCACCCCTCCACTTT. It codes for CASSQQGDGSPLHF.

This chain links TRBV20-1 with TRBJ1-1; a possible D gene is TRBD1 (6 bases). The length of the CDR3 is 12 residues. Between the trimmed V and J ends, which lost 6 bases and 3 bases, there was a span of 11 bases. CDR1 DFQATT and CDR2 SNEGSKA come from the germline V gene (reference sequence). As DNA, the CDR3 is TGCAGTGCGATCCAGGGGCACACTGAAGCTTTCTTT. This encodes CSAIQGHTEAFF.

The chain employs TRBV20-1 and TRBJ2-5; 13 bases line up with TRBD2. Germline trimming cut 5 bases from V and 3 bases from J; bases unmatched to any gene: 12. This CDR3 is 17 amino acids long. Looked up from germline, CDR1 is DFQATT and CDR2 is SNEGSKA (reference sequence). CDR3 DNA sequence: TGCAGTGCTCCAACCGGGACTAGCGGGAATTGGAAAGAGACCCAGTACTTC. It specifies CSAPTGTSGNWKETQYF.

This clonotype was counted only a few times. The CDR3 reads CSARPRTGNFETQYF. CDR3 nucleotides: TGCAGTGCTAGGCCCCGGACAGGGAACTTCGAGACCCAGTACTTC. This rearrangement joins TRBV20-1 to TRBJ2-5; TRBD1 matches 8 bases. The CDR3 runs to 15 residues. Germline CDR1 reads DFQATT; CDR2 reads SNEGSKA (reference sequence). J was trimmed by 5 bases and V by 3 bases; bases with no gene match: 11.

The rearrangement uses TRBV10-3 and TRBJ2-7, with 9 nucleotides matching TRBD1. Looked up from germline, CDR1 is ENHRY and CDR2 is SYGVKD. The ends lost 4 bases at V and 1 base at J; junction bases unmatched: 8. The CDR3 runs 16 residues. CDR3 sequence reads: CAISGQTGGGSYEQYF. CDR3 in DNA: TGTGCCATCAGTGGTCAGACAGGGGGAGGGTCCTACGAGCAGTACTTC.

V and J are TRBV15 and TRBJ1-5; 9 bases match TRBD1. This CDR3 has 15 amino acids. Germline values: CDR1 LNHNV, CDR2 YYDKDF (reference sequence). With 0 bases clipped from V and 9 bases from J, the junction kept 6 bases outside the gene matches. CDR3 DNA sequence: TGTGCCACCAGCAGAGATATAGGACAGGGGATGCCCCAGCATTTT. It is translated as CATSRDIGQGMPQHF.

This clonotype showed up just a few times. The V gene is TRBV9, the J gene TRBJ2-5; 10 nucleotides agree with TRBD2. V dropped 2 bases and J dropped 2; count of bases not matched to a gene: 6. This CDR3 contains 16 residues. The V gene's germline CDR1 is SGDLS and CDR2 YYNGEE. Here the CDR3 reads CASSVSSGSRQETQYF. The CDR3 DNA reads TGTGCCAGCAGCGTGTCTAGCGGGAGCAGGCAAGAGACCCAGTACTTC.

The V call is TRBV29-1, the J call TRBJ2-1; no clear D. From germline, CDR1 is SQVTM and CDR2 ANQGSEA. CDR3 length equals 15 residues. V was shortened by 5 bases and J by 0 bases, with 14 bases between the two germline ends. CDR3 DNA sequence: TGCAGCGTTTTTGGACGACCCGGCTCCTACAATGAGCAGTTCTTC. Protein: CSVFGRPGSYNEQFF.

This clonotype showed up many times. The chain recombines TRBV29-1 with TRBJ2-5, with a tentative D call TRBD1 (6 bases). Germline V gene data show CDR1 as SQVTM and CDR2 as ANQGSEA. The V gene lost 5 bases and the J gene lost 4 bases, with 11 bases spanning the gap. The CDR3 is 12 residues long. CDR3 residues: CSVKQGIETQYF. In DNA form, the CDR3 reads TGCAGCGTTAAACAGGGTATAGAGACCCAGTACTTC. The variable domain in full, with the rest retrieved from reference TRBV29-1 and TRBJ2-5, is SAVISQKPSRDICQRGTSLTIQCQVDSQVTMMFWYRQQPGQSLTLIATANQGSEATYESGFVIDKFPISRPNLTFSTLTVSNMSPEDSSIYLCSVKQGIETQYFGPGTRLLVL.

This chain links TRBV20-1 with TRBJ1-1; 9 bases are a match to TRBD1. Germline values: CDR1 DFQATT, CDR2 SNEGSKA (reference sequence). The CDR3 is made up of 13 amino acids. V lost 5 bases to trimming and J lost 13 bases; unmatched junction nucleotides: 14. The CDR3 DNA sequence: TGCAGTGCTCCTCGACAGGGGGGGGTGAGGGTTTTCTTT. Protein: CSAPRQGGVRVFF.

The table lists this clonotype with a count of one. V and J are TRBV21-1 and TRBJ2-1; the D segment call TRBD1 is taken from the table without a DNA check. TRBV21-1 is given as a pseudogene. The CDR3 has 13 amino acids. This CDR3 is CASRLGGHNEQFF. The CDR3 nucleotides read TGTGCCAGCCGACTAGGGGGCCACAATGAGCAGTTCTTC.

The rearrangement uses TRBV30 and TRBJ2-3; 7 bases are shared with TRBD1. CDR1 and CDR2 (germline): GTSNPN, SVGIG (reference sequence). V dropped 0 bases and J dropped 6; count of bases not matched to a gene: 6. The CDR3 contains 14 residues. This CDR3 is CAWSVRAGGDTQYF. The CDR3 DNA reads as TGTGCCTGGAGTGTAAGGGCAGGGGGTGATACGCAGTATTTT.

The chain carries TRBV7-9 and TRBJ1-2; D uncertain. This CDR3 region has 16 residues. V lost 0 bases and J lost 5, with 16 bases in between. Germline-derived CDR1 and CDR2 are SEHNR and FQNEAQ (reference sequence). In DNA form, the CDR3 reads TGTGCCAGCAGCTTAGCGCCGGGCAGTGCGGCATATGGCTACACCTTC. Encoded protein: CASSLAPGSAAYGYTF.

In this sample, this clonotype turned up a few times. J is TRBJ2-3 and V is TRBV7-9; TRBD1 agrees at 7 bases. Germline V CDR1 and CDR2: SEHNR, FQNEAQ (reference sequence). The CDR3 has 14 residues. V dropped 4 bases and J dropped 8; count of bases not matched to a gene: 9. The CDR3 region has the DNA TGTGCCAGCAGCTCCGGACAGGTAGAAGGTACGCAGTATTTT. Amino acid sequence: CASSSGQVEGTQYF. The full variable domain, rest sourced from reference TRBV7-9 and TRBJ2-3, is DTGVSQNPRHKITKRGQNVTFRCDPISEHNRLYWYRQTLGQGPEFLTYFQNEAQLEKSRLLSDRFSAERPKGSFSTLEIQRTEQGDSAMYLCASSSGQVEGTQYFGPGTRLTVL.

This clonotype was observed a few times. The V call is TRBV6-6, the J call TRBJ1-3; D ambiguous. The length of the CDR3 is 12 residues. Germline CDR1 reads MNHNY; CDR2 reads SVGAGI (reference sequence). V was trimmed by 2 bases and J by 3 bases, leaving 2 bases between them. CDR3 protein: CASSYSGNTIYF. Here the CDR3 DNA reads TGTGCCAGCAGTTACAGTGGAAACACCATATATTTT.

J is TRBJ2-2 and V is TRBV5-1; D is tentatively TRBD1 or TRBD2 (6 bases each). The CDR3 contains 16 residues. CDR1 is SGHRS and CDR2 is YFSETQ in the germline V gene. Trimming took off 0 bases at V and 1 base at J, with 10 bases between the two ends. CDR3 sequence: CASSLGTAGNTGELFF. CDR3 sequence (DNA): TGCGCCAGCAGCTTGGGGACAGCGGGGAACACCGGGGAGCTGTTTTTT.

The CDR3 spells CASSPNLNEQFF. The CDR3 bases are TGCGCCAGCAGCCCTAACTTGAATGAGCAGTTCTTC. The rearrangement joins TRBV4-1 to TRBJ2-1; D uncertain. V shed 4 bases and J shed 7 bases, with 8 bases lying between them. This CDR3 contains 12 residues. Germline CDR1 reads MGHRA; CDR2 reads YSYEKL.

This clonotype turned up a few times. V and J are TRBV12-3 or TRBV12-4 and TRBJ2-1, with 8 nucleotides matching TRBD2. CDR3 length equals 15 residues. The trim removed 4 bases at V and 8 bases at J, leaving 10 bases unmatched. The CDR3 coding sequence is TGTGCCAGCAGTTCAAGCGGGAGAGGAATTGATGAGCAGTTCTTC. Its protein product is CASSSSGRGIDEQFF.

This clonotype was found once. The chain is built from TRBV20-1 and TRBJ2-4, with D possibly TRBD1 on 6 matching bases. This CDR3 has 17 amino acids. The V gene lost 6 bases and the J gene lost 7 bases, with 28 bases spanning the gap. Germline lookup yields CDR1 DFQATT and CDR2 SNEGSKA (reference sequence). CDR3: CSARNAHNRDNFNIQYF. In DNA, the CDR3 is TGCAGTGCGCGGAACGCGCATAACCGGGACAATTTTAACATTCAGTACTTC.

The rearrangement joins TRBV7-3 to TRBJ2-7; possible D gene TRBD1, 6 bases. CDR1 and CDR2 (germline): SGHTA, FQGTGA. Trimming stripped 5 bases from V and 7 bases from J, with 15 bases between. The CDR3 totals 13 residues. CDR3 in amino acids: CASSTPRGHEQYF. In DNA, the CDR3 is TGTGCCAGCAGCACACCACGGGGACATGAGCAGTACTTC.

The chain has TRBV20-1 and TRBJ2-5, with 8 bases that match TRBD1. Matching the DNA end better, TRBJ2-7 makes the J call doubtful. From germline, CDR1 is DFQATT and CDR2 SNEGSKA (reference sequence). This CDR3 has 12 residues. Here the CDR3 DNA reads TGCAGTGCTGTGGACAGGGCCCACGAGCAGTACTTC. It codes for CSAVDRAHEQYF.

This clonotype was recorded a few times. The V and J genes are TRBV7-2 and TRBJ2-7, with TRBD2 matching 11 bases. Germline CDR1 and CDR2: SGHTA and FQGNSA. The junction had 9 bases not matched to a gene; V was cut back by 5 bases and J by 12 bases. This CDR3 spans 13 amino acids. The CDR3 loop reads CASSRETSGSLYF. The CDR3 nucleotides are TGTGCCAGCAGCCGCGAAACTAGCGGGAGCCTGTACTTC.

V and J are TRBV29-1 and TRBJ2-5; 9 bases line up with TRBD1. The J call is in doubt because the DNA end fits TRBJ2-7 better. This CDR3 has 12 residues. The germline CDR1 and CDR2 sequences are SQVTM and ANQGSEA. The CDR3 spells CSSGTGIGEQYF. CDR3 DNA sequence: TGCAGCTCCGGGACAGGGATTGGCGAGCAGTACTTC.

This clonotype was counted ten times or more. J is TRBJ2-3 and V is TRBV20-1, with TRBD2 matching 10 bases. Germline CDR1 reads DFQATT; CDR2 reads SNEGSKA (reference sequence). The CDR3 extends over 16 amino acids. Trimming took 5 bases from V and 0 from J; bases not matched to a gene: 8. The CDR3: CSALRLAGVSTDTQYF. The CDR3 DNA follows: TGCAGTGCTTTGCGACTAGCGGGCGTTAGCACAGATACGCAGTATTTT.

The chain couples TRBV7-9 to TRBJ2-1; D possibly corresponds to TRBD2 (5 bases). The CDR3 runs 14 residues. V lost 5 bases, J lost 8 bases, and 16 bases lay in between. Germline-derived CDR1 and CDR2 are SEHNR and FQNEAQ (reference sequence). This chain's CDR3 is CASSVVHPEDEQFF. CDR3 coding DNA: TGTGCCAGCAGCGTGGTCCACCCGGAGGATGAGCAGTTCTTC.

CDR3 bases: TGCAGTGCACGGACAACCTACAATGAGCAGTTCTTC. Encoded protein: CSARTTYNEQFF. The rearrangement links TRBV20-1 to TRBJ2-1; perhaps TRBD1 as D (5 bases). CDR1 and CDR2 from the germline V gene are DFQATT and SNEGSKA (reference sequence). CDR3 size: 12 residues. The V and J ends lost 6 bases and 2 bases respectively, with 8 bases between them.

This chain joins TRBV20-1 and TRBJ2-3, with TRBD1 matching 8 bases. CDR1 and CDR2 from the germline V gene are DFQATT and SNEGSKA (reference sequence). V was clipped by 5 bases and J by 6 bases; unmatched bases: 10. The CDR3 is 14 residues long. CDR3 coding DNA: TGCAGTGCTTTCGTCCAGGGGGCGCGGGATACGCAGTATTTT. It translates to CSAFVQGARDTQYF.

This clonotype was counted only a few times. The V gene is TRBV27, the J gene TRBJ2-6; D is uncertain. The V gene lost 8 bases and the J gene lost 0 bases, with 11 bases spanning the gap. The CDR3 has 15 residues. Germline CDR1 MNHEY, CDR2 SMNVEV (reference sequence). CDR3 sequence: CASHPSRSGANVLTF. The CDR3 nucleotides are TGTGCCAGCCACCCTTCACGCTCTGGGGCCAACGTCCTGACTTTC.

V gene TRBV7-8 combines with J gene TRBJ2-6; maybe TRBD1 (6 bases). The CDR3 is made up of 19 amino acids. V lost 5 bases and J 1 base, leaving 21 bases between the germline ends. Germline CDR1 is SGHVS and CDR2 is FQNEAQ. CDR3 region: CASSLRSGTSNSGANVLTF. CDR3 in DNA: TGTGCCAGCAGCCTACGCTCCGGGACATCCAATTCTGGGGCCAACGTCCTGACTTTC.